The clone carrying this T cell receptor (beta chain) was detected ten times or more. The CDR3 spans 13 residues. The V end was cut by 10 bases, the J end by 4 bases, with 17 bases between. The V gene's germline CDR1 is ENHRY and CDR2 SYGVKD. TCRdb passed the RT-PCR reads through MiXCR, listing each CDR3 protein once. The sample has 610,000 or so distinct CDR3 sequences, about 14% seen once; the top ten hold approximately 12%. This record comes from a study of response to subunit inactivated influenza vaccine. The material was PBMCs from blood, obtained less than 13 days after vaccination. This rearrangement joins TRBV10-3 to TRBJ2-7, with D possibly called TRBD1 or TRBD2 (5 bases each). The sequence was obtained from a man aged 45-65 years who received an inactivated influenza vaccine. The CDR3 protein is CANSGTDFYEQYF. The CDR3 nucleotides read TGTGCCAACTCCGGGACGGATTTTTACGAGCAGTACTTC.